The 10 T cell receptor beta chains below were found in one sample sequenced in a study of blood T cell repertoires in COVID-19. Using immunoSEQ multiplex PCR, the repertoire was profiled, and TCRdb retains in-frame clones only, with some absent. The table has 150,000 to 200,000 clones, around 80% seen once. The sample was PBMCs or T cells enriched from blood (not recorded which). The receptors derive from a woman between 50 and 59 years old with acute COVID-19.

The chain joins TRBV28 to TRBJ1-2, with 9 bases matching TRBD1. The CDR3 totals 13 residues. CDR1 MDHEN and CDR2 SYDVKM come from the germline V gene. The V gene end was trimmed by 6 bases and the J gene end by 4 bases; junction bases not matched to a gene: 3. The CDR3 DNA follows: TGTGCCAGCAGCTCACAGGGGGCCTATGGCTACACCTTC. Translating it yields CASSSQGAYGYTF.

This chain links TRBV6-5 with TRBJ2-1, with 13 nucleotides matching TRBD2. The germline gives CDR1 MNHEY, CDR2 SVGAGI. V trimming: 6 bases; J trimming: 4 bases; junction bases outside the gene matches: 3. The CDR3 contains 15 residues. CDR3: CASRRTSGGYNEQFF. DNA of the CDR3: TGTGCCAGCAGGCGGACTAGCGGGGGTTACAATGAGCAGTTCTTC.

V gene TRBV18 combines with J gene TRBJ1-2; 10 bases agree with TRBD1. The CDR3 spans 15 residues. J lost 4 bases, V lost 2 bases, and 4 bases had no gene match. The germline CDR1 and CDR2 sequences are KGHSH and LQKENI. The CDR3 region has the DNA TGTGCCAGCTCACCAGGACAGGGGGATACCTATGGCTACACCTTC. Translated, it gives CASSPGQGDTYGYTF.

The genes are TRBV4-1 and TRBJ1-6, with D maybe TRBD1 (6 bases). This CDR3 is built from 16 residues. V shed 3 bases and J shed 6 bases, with 15 bases lying between them. Germline V gene sequence: CDR1 MGHRA, CDR2 YSYEKL. CDR3 nucleotide sequence: TGCGCCAGCAGCCAGGCTTCGGGACAAGGTAATTCACCCCTCCACTTT. It encodes CASSQASGQGNSPLHF.

The chain joins TRBV30 to TRBJ1-5, with TRBD1 as a possible D gene (5 bases). Per germline, CDR1 GTSNPN and CDR2 SVGIG (reference sequence). Trimming removed 3 bases at V and 3 bases at J, with 9 bases between. The CDR3 length is 13 residues. DNA for the CDR3: TGTGCCTGGAGCAAGACAGACAATCAGCCCCAGCATTTT. Residues: CAWSKTDNQPQHF.

The chain recombines TRBV5-1 with TRBJ1-4; 9 positions agree with TRBD1. Per germline, CDR1 SGHRS and CDR2 YFSETQ. CDR3 length: 15 residues. With V trimmed by 4 bases and J by 5 bases, 6 bases remained unmatched. The CDR3 DNA reads TGCGCCAGCAGCCCGCAAGGACAGGGGAATGAAAAACTGTTTTTT. It encodes CASSPQGQGNEKLFF.

The V and J genes are TRBV2 and TRBJ1-3, with D unclear. Germline values: CDR1 SNHLY, CDR2 FYNNEI. There are 14 residues in the CDR3. V gave up 5 bases and J gave up 1 base, with 9 bases separating them. The chain's CDR3 is CASSTLSSGNTIYF. CDR3 DNA sequence: TGTGCCAGCAGTACTTTATCGTCTGGAAACACCATATATTTT.

The V and J genes are TRBV10-2 and TRBJ2-1, with 12 bases aligning to TRBD1. After removal of 4 bases from V and 6 bases from J, the junction contained 7 bases not matched to a gene. The CDR3 is made up of 16 amino acids. Germline loops: CDR1 WSHSY, CDR2 SAAADI. This CDR3 is CASSGPGQGAFNEQFF. DNA for the CDR3: TGCGCCAGCAGTGGACCGGGACAGGGGGCGTTCAATGAGCAGTTCTTC.

This clone occurred once. The rearrangement joins TRBV10-3 to TRBJ1-4; TRBD1 might be the D (6 bases). The CDR3 length is 14 residues. From germline, CDR1 is ENHRY and CDR2 SYGVKD. Trimming left V 6 bases short and J 0 bases short, with 8 bases between. The CDR3 loop reads CAISTGSTNEKLFF. DNA for the CDR3: TGTGCCATCAGCACAGGGTCAACTAATGAAAAACTGTTTTTT.

The chain employs TRBV18 and TRBJ2-7; possible D gene TRBD1, 5 bases. CDR1 and CDR2 (germline): KGHSH, LQKENI. V lost 2 bases and J 5 bases, leaving 10 bases between the germline ends. The CDR3 consists of 13 residues. The CDR3 here is CASSPGAMDEQYV. CDR3 bases: TGTGCCAGCTCACCAGGGGCAATGGACGAGCAGTACGTC.